The 27 T cell receptor beta chains below come from one sample, sequenced in a study of OX40 agonist ivuxolimab in advanced cancers. Libraries were constructed by the immunoSEQ multiplex PCR assay. In TCRdb, the immuneACCESS table is reduced to in-frame sequences with V and J assigned. These tables do not hold every clone; where another copy was compared, an unresolved V gene accounts for under half, and the others remain unexplained. Within this sample are some 100,000 clones, with 70% to 90% of them counted one time only. The ten top clones hold 0.7% to 0.9% of the sample. Specimen: CD4+ or CD8+ T cells sorted from blood, collected in a trial of the OX40 agonist ivuxolimab. The receptors derive from an adult with an advanced solid tumor such as melanoma, head and neck, liver or kidney cancer.

The V gene is TRBV9, the J gene TRBJ2-2; no definite D call. Trimming cost V 4 bases and J 4 bases, with 20 bases left between them. Germline V CDR1 and CDR2: SGDLS, YYNGEE. CDR3 size: 17 residues. CDR3 bases: TGTGCCAGCAGCCCGAGTCTCGGACCGGCGAGCACCGGGGAGCTGTTTTTT. Protein sequence: CASSPSLGPASTGELFF.

This chain connects TRBV7-3 to TRBJ1-1; 8 nucleotides agree with TRBD1. The length of the CDR3 is 14 residues. The germline CDR1 and CDR2 sequences are SGHTA and FQGTGA. V shed 2 bases, J shed 2 bases, and the junction held 1 base outside the gene matches. Here the CDR3 reads CASSLGQGNTEAFF. For the CDR3, the DNA is TGTGCCAGCAGCTTAGGACAGGGAAACACTGAAGCTTTCTTT.

The chain carries TRBV5-1 and TRBJ2-5, with a tentative D call TRBD2 (6 bases). The CDR3 runs to 15 residues. The ends were cut back, 1 base at V and 0 bases at J, with 10 bases in the middle. Germline CDR1 is SGHRS and CDR2 is YFSETQ. CDR3 sequence reads: CASSLRWGDQETQYF. The DNA for the CDR3 is TGCGCCAGCAGCTTGCGCTGGGGGGACCAAGAGACCCAGTACTTC.

The chain combines TRBV27 with TRBJ1-5, with 7 positions matching TRBD1. The trim removed 2 bases at V and 4 bases at J, leaving 8 bases unmatched. The V gene's germline CDR1 is MNHEY and CDR2 SMNVEV (reference sequence). The CDR3 is 16 residues long. The CDR3 loop is CASSLAARDRNQPQHF. In DNA, the CDR3 is TGTGCCAGCAGTTTAGCTGCCCGGGACAGAAATCAGCCCCAGCATTTT.

This clone appeared once. The rearrangement links TRBV11-2 to TRBJ2-2, with 10 bases identical to TRBD1. V gave up 4 bases and J gave up 6 bases; unmatched junction bases: 8. The CDR3 runs 16 residues. The germline CDR1 and CDR2 sequences are SGHAT and FQNNGV. CDR3 coding DNA: TGTGCCAGCAGCTCAACCCCGGGACAGGGGTCCGGGGAGCTGTTTTTT. Translating gives CASSSTPGQGSGELFF.

The chain carries TRBV5-1 and TRBJ2-3, with TRBD1 matching 8 bases. The germline gives CDR1 SGHRS, CDR2 YFSETQ. This CDR3 is 15 amino acids long. The chain's CDR3 is CASRQGSAVADTQYF. CDR3 bases: TGCGCGAGCCGACAGGGGTCCGCGGTGGCAGATACGCAGTATTTT.

V is TRBV27 and J is TRBJ1-2; the match to TRBD1 covers 10 bases. Trimming took 5 bases from V and 2 from J; bases not matched to a gene: 2. Per the germline V gene, CDR1 is MNHEY and CDR2 is SMNVEV (reference sequence). The CDR3 is 14 amino acids. In nucleotides, the CDR3 is TGTGCCAGCAGTCGGACAGGGGGGAACTATGGCTACACCTTC. This sequence encodes CASSRTGGNYGYTF.

This chain uses TRBV15 with TRBJ2-3; D uncertain. The CDR3 has 14 amino acids. From germline, CDR1 is LNHNV and CDR2 YYDKDF (reference sequence). The V end lost 4 bases, the J end lost 7 bases, and 15 bases lay between the germline ends. The CDR3 DNA reads as TGTGCCACCAGCAATGGTCTTCAGGTGAATACGCAGTATTTT. It translates to CATSNGLQVNTQYF. The whole variable domain, remainder taken from reference TRBV15 and TRBJ2-3, is DAMVIQNPRYQVTQFGKPVTLSCSQTLNHNVMYWYQQKSSQAPKLLFHYYDKDFNNEADTPDNFQSRRPNTSFCFLDIRSPGLGDTAMYLCATSNGLQVNTQYFGPGTRLTVL.

The chain couples TRBV2 to TRBJ1-1; 7 nucleotides align to TRBD1. Germline assignment: CDR1 SNHLY and CDR2 FYNNEI. Losses at the gene ends were 1 base for V and 11 bases for J; bases not matched to a gene: 7. The CDR3 spans 13 residues. In DNA, the CDR3 is TGTGCCAGCAGTGAAGACAGGGGATCGACGGCTTTCTTT. Translating gives CASSEDRGSTAFF.

The chain uses TRBV18 and TRBJ2-1; D unresolved. Trimming removed 0 bases at V and 5 bases at J, with 8 bases between. The CDR3 has 14 residues. CDR1 and CDR2 from the germline V gene are KGHSH and LQKENI. CDR3 protein: CASSPPGRDNEQFF. Written as DNA, the CDR3 is TGTGCCAGCTCACCACCCGGCAGAGACAATGAGCAGTTCTTC.

The chain joins TRBV28 to TRBJ2-2; D remains unclear. In germline, CDR1 is MDHEN, CDR2 SYDVKM. V lost 7 bases and J 2 bases, leaving 14 bases between the germline ends. The CDR3 is made up of 15 amino acids. DNA of the CDR3: TGTGCCAGCAAAGGTGGGCAGCTTAACACCGGGGAGCTGTTTTTT. It codes for CASKGGQLNTGELFF.

V and J are TRBV28 and TRBJ1-2; no definite D call. V was shortened by 7 bases and J by 6 bases, with 12 bases between the two germline ends. CDR1 and CDR2 from the germline V gene are MDHEN and SYDVKM. The CDR3 has 12 residues. CDR3 DNA sequence: TGTGCCAGCACCCCGCTGGTCCATGGCTACACCTTC. Residues: CASTPLVHGYTF.

This chain uses TRBV18 with TRBJ2-4, with 15 positions matching TRBD2. V lost 3 bases and J lost 10; bases outside the gene matches: 4. CDR3 length: 15 residues. CDR1 KGHSH and CDR2 LQKENI come from the germline V gene. The CDR3 sequence: CASSPAGTSGGIQYF. For the CDR3, the DNA is TGTGCCAGCTCACCCGCCGGGACTAGCGGGGGGATTCAGTACTTC.

The chain couples TRBV6-5 to TRBJ1-1, with unresolved D. V gave up 0 bases and J gave up 2 bases, with 4 bases separating them. Germline lookup yields CDR1 MNHEY and CDR2 SVGAGI. The length of the CDR3 is 13 residues. CDR3 nucleotides: TGTGCCAGCAGTTACTCCCGAAACACTGAAGCTTTCTTT. Protein sequence: CASSYSRNTEAFF.

The rearrangement uses TRBV29-1 and TRBJ1-5, with D uncertain. The CDR3 runs 11 residues. Between the trimmed V and J ends, which lost 6 bases and 5 bases, there was a span of 8 bases. The germline V gene encodes CDR1 SQVTM and CDR2 ANQGSEA. CDR3 amino acids: CSVGHDQPQHF. As DNA, the CDR3 is TGCAGCGTCGGTCACGATCAGCCCCAGCATTTT.

The V and J genes are TRBV4-1 and TRBJ2-5, with D perhaps matching TRBD1 (5 bases). Germline-derived CDR1 and CDR2 are MGHRA and YSYEKL. Trimming stripped 4 bases from V and 4 bases from J, with 13 bases between. CDR3 length equals 14 residues. The CDR3 bases are TGCGCCAGCAGCCCCTACGGCCAGGGAGAGACCCAGTACTTC. It codes for CASSPYGQGETQYF.

The V gene is TRBV30, the J gene TRBJ1-1, with D uncertain. The CDR3 consists of 13 residues. Trimming removed 1 base at V and 1 base at J, with 7 bases between. CDR1 is GTSNPN, CDR2 SVGIG, per germline (reference sequence). CDR3 sequence reads: CAWSADWNTEAFF. The CDR3 region has the DNA TGTGCCTGGAGTGCTGATTGGAACACTGAAGCTTTCTTT.

The V gene is TRBV28, the J gene TRBJ1-5; tentative D call: TRBD1 (6 bases). V gave up 3 bases and J gave up 0 bases, with 12 bases separating them. Per germline, CDR1 MDHEN and CDR2 SYDVKM. There are 16 residues in the CDR3. The CDR3 sequence is CASSLTHRVSNQPQHF. DNA for the CDR3: TGTGCCAGCAGTTTGACTCACAGGGTTAGCAATCAGCCCCAGCATTTT.

The rearrangement links TRBV2 to TRBJ2-7; D remains ambiguous. Germline loops: CDR1 SNHLY, CDR2 FYNNEI. CDR3 length: 16 residues. The V end was cut by 2 bases, the J end by 0 bases, with 14 bases between. CDR3 protein: CASSESLPGSSYEQYF. The CDR3 nucleotides read TGTGCCAGCAGTGAAAGTCTGCCGGGTAGCTCCTACGAGCAGTACTTC.

The V call is TRBV5-1, the J call TRBJ2-7, with D uncertain. In germline, CDR1 is SGHRS, CDR2 YFSETQ. V gave up 1 base and J gave up 4 bases, with 12 bases separating them. The CDR3 has 14 amino acids. In DNA form, the CDR3 reads TGCGCCAGCAGCTTGAGGGCCTTAGCTTACGAGCAGTACTTC. Translated: CASSLRALAYEQYF.

J is TRBJ1-5 and V is TRBV29-1, with D unresolved. V shed 5 bases and J shed 0 bases, with 5 bases lying between them. The CDR3 is made up of 12 amino acids. Germline CDR1 and CDR2: SQVTM and ANQGSEA. CDR3 DNA sequence: TGCAGCGTTTCCTATAGCAATCAGCCCCAGCATTTT. This encodes CSVSYSNQPQHF.

The rearrangement uses TRBV27 and TRBJ1-2, with D uncertain. There are 13 residues in the CDR3. The germline V and J ends were trimmed by 3 bases and 1 base, with 6 bases remaining between them. Germline CDR1 is MNHEY and CDR2 is SMNVEV (reference sequence). In nucleotides, the CDR3 is TGTGCCAGCAGTTTCTACAGTAACTATGGCTACACCTTC. Encoded protein: CASSFYSNYGYTF.

The chain is built from TRBV5-4 and TRBJ2-7, with no clear D. Germline-derived CDR1 and CDR2 are SGHNT and YYREEE (reference sequence). V lost 0 bases and J 4 bases, leaving 11 bases between the germline ends. The CDR3 is 14 amino acids. The CDR3 spells CASSLASGKYEQYF. DNA for the CDR3: TGTGCCAGCAGCTTGGCCTCAGGAAAGTACGAGCAGTACTTC. The variable domain in full, with the rest retrieved from reference TRBV5-4 and TRBJ2-7, is ETGVTQSPTHLIKTRGQQVTLRCSSQSGHNTVSWYQQALGQGPQFIFQYYREEENGRGNFPPRFSGLQFPNYSSELNVNALELDDSALYLCASSLASGKYEQYFGPGTRLTVT.

The rearrangement joins TRBV5-4 to TRBJ2-3; tentatively, D is TRBD2 (5 bases). Germline values: CDR1 SGHNT, CDR2 YYREEE (reference sequence). Trimming removed 3 bases from V and 1 base from J, with 15 bases in between. The CDR3 totals 16 residues. DNA of the CDR3: TGTGCCAGCAGCTCCCACACTAGGAGTGGCACAGATACGCAGTATTTT. Translating it yields CASSSHTRSGTDTQYF.

V gene TRBV10-3 combines with J gene TRBJ2-1, with TRBD1 matching over 10 bases. V dropped 1 base and J dropped 5; count of bases not matched to a gene: 2. Germline values: CDR1 ENHRY, CDR2 SYGVKD. This CDR3 is built from 15 residues. Here the CDR3 reads CAISEWDRGHNEQFF. The DNA of the CDR3 is TGTGCCATCAGTGAGTGGGACAGGGGCCACAATGAGCAGTTCTTC.

This rearrangement joins TRBV2 to TRBJ1-1; 8 bases map to TRBD1. V lost 4 bases, J lost 5 bases, and 6 bases stayed unmatched. Germline CDR1 is SNHLY and CDR2 is FYNNEI. The CDR3 extends over 14 amino acids. Here the CDR3 DNA reads TGTGCCAGCAGTGGACAGGGGAGGGGGACTGAAGCTTTCTTT. This translates into CASSGQGRGTEAFF.

The V and J genes are TRBV30 and TRBJ2-5; D is unclear. Germline values: CDR1 GTSNPN, CDR2 SVGIG (reference sequence). The CDR3 sequence is 13 residues long. V was trimmed by 1 base and J by 11 bases, leaving 17 bases between them. The CDR3 here is CAWSGMGPGLQYF. In DNA form, the CDR3 reads TGTGCCTGGAGTGGGATGGGCCCCGGTTTACAGTACTTC.